This T cell receptor beta chain was identified during a study of PD-1 blockade in classical Hodgkin lymphoma. Across the study: Nivolumab was administered to patients intravenously at 3 mg/kg every 2 weeks.

The V and J ends lost 4 bases and 6 bases respectively, with 7 bases between them. The CDR3 covers 12 residues. Germline CDR1 MNHEY, CDR2 SVGAGI. The time point: cycle 4 day 1 (C4D1), after more than five weeks of nivolumab. All patients relapsed after autologous stem cell transplantation, and brentuximab vedotin exposure varied. Under best response, outcomes were complete response, partial response or progressive disease. Study observations and caveats: Exclusion was the outcome for patients who began nivolumab under 1 year after ASCT. Newly diagnosed patients reportedly trailed healthy donors in baseline TCR diversity.

Turning to this clone: No antigen is known for it.

Method: immunoSEQ multiplex PCR; TCRdb's copy keeps in-frame clones and lacks some. The data contain 31,000 or so clones, less than 75% of them singletons. The clonotype originates from a human donor with classical Hodgkin lymphoma. This sample comprised peripheral blood mononuclear cells (PBMCs), obtained before the fourth cycle of nivolumab. This rearrangement joins TRBV6-5 to TRBJ1-5; D gene unclear. The chain's CDR3 is CASSSLAQPQHF. The CDR3 nucleotides are TGTGCCAGCAGTTCCCTGGCTCAGCCCCAGCATTTT.